In this sample, the clone carrying this TCR beta chain turned up many times. Its antigen is undetermined. This specimen belongs to a study of neurological immune-mediated disorders. TCRdb redid the calling of the 5' RACE reads with MiXCR, one entry per CDR3 protein. Of 60,000 to 85,000 distinct CDR3 sequences in the sample, 4.5% to 6% were seen once. Whole-study findings and limits: The greatest degree of TCR clonal expansion was observed in HTLV-1-associated myelopathy, with the lowest in multiple sclerosis, below that of healthy controls. When grouped phylogenetically, the repertoires of 18 of the 34 multiple sclerosis patients fell together in one related-CDR3 cluster, which is a possible signature.

Germline V lookup: CDR1 SGHVS, CDR2 FNYEAQ. Trimming pared 1 base from V and 0 bases from J, leaving 7 bases between. The CDR3 sequence is 14 residues long. The TCR sequence derives from an older woman with multiple sclerosis. The chain employs TRBV7-6 and TRBJ2-7; D gene uncertain. Input material: PBMCs. CDR3 region: CASSLVLGSYEQYF. CDR3 nucleotides: TGTGCCAGCAGCTTAGTTTTGGGCTCCTACGAGCAGTACTTC.